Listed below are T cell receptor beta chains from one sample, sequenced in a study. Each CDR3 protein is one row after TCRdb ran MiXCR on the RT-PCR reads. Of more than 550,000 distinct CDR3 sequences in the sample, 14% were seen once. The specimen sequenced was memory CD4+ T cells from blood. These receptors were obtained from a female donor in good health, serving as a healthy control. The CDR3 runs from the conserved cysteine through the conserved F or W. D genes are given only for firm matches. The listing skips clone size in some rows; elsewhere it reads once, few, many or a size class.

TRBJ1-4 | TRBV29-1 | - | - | CSAGRESEKLFF | TGCAGCGCCGGGCGGGAAAGTGAAAAACTGTTTTTT
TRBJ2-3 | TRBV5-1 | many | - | CASSLSGLTSTDTQYF | TGCGCCAGCAGCTTGAGCGGTTTGACTAGCACAGATACGCAGTATTTT
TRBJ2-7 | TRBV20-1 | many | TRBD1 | CSARGQGYEQYF | TGCAGTGCTAGAGGACAGGGGTACGAGCAGTACTTC
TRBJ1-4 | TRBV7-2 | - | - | CASSLGGGEKLFF | TGTGCCAGCAGCTTAGGGGGAGGTGAAAAACTGTTTTTT
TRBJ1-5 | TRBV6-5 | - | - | CASREQGSSNQPQHF | TGTGCCAGCAGGGAACAGGGCTCGAGCAATCAGCCCCAGCATTTT
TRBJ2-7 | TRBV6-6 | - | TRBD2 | CASSYSGRLAGVEQYF | TGTGCCAGCAGTTACTCAGGGCGACTAGCGGGAGTCGAGCAGTACTTC
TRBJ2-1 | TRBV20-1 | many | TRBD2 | CSAPREGLAGRGEQFF | TGCAGTGCTCCCCGGGAAGGACTAGCGGGGAGGGGTGAGCAGTTCTTC
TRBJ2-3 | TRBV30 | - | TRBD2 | CAWSKGTSKTDTQYF | TGTGCCTGGAGTAAGGGGACTAGTAAGACAGATACGCAGTATTTT
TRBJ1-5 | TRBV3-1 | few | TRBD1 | CASSPGTGGRQPQHF | TGTGCCAGCAGCCCCGGGACAGGGGGCCGTCAGCCCCAGCATTTT
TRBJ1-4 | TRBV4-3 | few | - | CASTPSLFGEKLFF | TGCGCCAGCACCCCCTCGCTTTTCGGCGAAAAACTGTTTTTT
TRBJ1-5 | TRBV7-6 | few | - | CASSRSPAQGQPQHF | TGTGCCAGCTCTCGAAGTCCCGCCCAAGGTCAGCCCCAGCATTTT
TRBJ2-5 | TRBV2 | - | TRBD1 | CASTPRTGLGGTQYF | TGTGCCAGCACCCCCCGGACAGGGCTTGGGGGGACCCAGTACTTC
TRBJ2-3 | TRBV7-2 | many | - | CASSLGLRDTQYF | TGTGCCAGCAGCTTAGGACTGCGGGATACGCAGTATTTT
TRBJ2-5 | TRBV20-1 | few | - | CSATQETQYF | TGCAGTGCCACACAAGAGACCCAGTACTTC
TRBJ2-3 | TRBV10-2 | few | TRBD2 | CASSEASGVPTDTQYF | TGCGCCAGCAGTGAGGCTAGCGGAGTCCCCACAGATACGCAGTATTTT
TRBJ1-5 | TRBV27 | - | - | CASSPIGGSPQPQHF | TGTGCCAGCAGTCCCATAGGAGGGTCGCCACAGCCCCAGCATTTT
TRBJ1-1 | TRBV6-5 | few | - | CASSYGGWVNTEAFF | TGTGCCAGCAGTTACGGGGGCTGGGTGAACACTGAAGCTTTCTTT
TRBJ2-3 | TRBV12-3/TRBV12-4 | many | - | CASSLDITSTDTQYF | TGTGCCAGCAGCTTAGACATCACTAGCACAGATACGCAGTATTTT
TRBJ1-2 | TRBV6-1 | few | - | CASGDSRRSANYGYTF | TGTGCCAGCGGGGACTCGAGGCGATCAGCTAACTATGGCTACACCTTC
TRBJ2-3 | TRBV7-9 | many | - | CASSFTQDTQYF | TGTGCCAGCAGCTTTACCCAAGATACGCAGTATTTT
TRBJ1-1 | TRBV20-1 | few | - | CSARDSGGMNTEAFF | TGCAGTGCTAGAGATTCGGGCGGCATGAACACTGAAGCTTTCTTT
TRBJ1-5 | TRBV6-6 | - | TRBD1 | CASSSRQGGLQGNQPQHF | TGTGCCAGCAGTAGCCGACAGGGAGGGCTTCAGGGCAATCAGCCCCAGCATTTT